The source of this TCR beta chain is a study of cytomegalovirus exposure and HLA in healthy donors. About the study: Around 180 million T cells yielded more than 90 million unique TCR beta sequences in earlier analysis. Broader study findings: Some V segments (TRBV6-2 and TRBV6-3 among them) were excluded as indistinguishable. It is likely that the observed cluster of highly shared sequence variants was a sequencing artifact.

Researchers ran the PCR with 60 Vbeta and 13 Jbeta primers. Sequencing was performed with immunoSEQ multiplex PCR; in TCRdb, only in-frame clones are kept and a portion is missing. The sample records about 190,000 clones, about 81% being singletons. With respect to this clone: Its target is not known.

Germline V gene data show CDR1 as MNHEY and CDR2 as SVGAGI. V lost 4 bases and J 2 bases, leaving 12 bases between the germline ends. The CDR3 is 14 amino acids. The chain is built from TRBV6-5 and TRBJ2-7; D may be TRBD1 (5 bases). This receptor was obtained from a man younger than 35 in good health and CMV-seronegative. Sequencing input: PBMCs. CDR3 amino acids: CASSSRQRTYEQYF. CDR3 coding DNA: TGTGCCAGCAGTTCGCGACAGAGAACCTACGAGCAGTACTTC.